This T cell receptor (beta chain) was sequenced for a study of T cells after yellow fever vaccination. The V gene lost 2 bases and the J gene lost 5 bases, with 7 bases spanning the gap. Germline loops: CDR1 KGHSH, CDR2 LQKENI. The CDR3 loop spans 13 amino acids. One entry per CDR3 protein results from TCRdb running MiXCR on the 5' RACE reads. The table lists some 300,000 distinct CDR3 sequences, roughly 3.5% of them singletons. Study results and caveats: The booster response re-showed most primary clones: around 95% CD4, around 90% CD8.

This clonotype showed up many times. As yet, its antigen is unknown. The receptor was isolated from a man aged 18 to 30 who received the YFV17D yellow fever vaccine. Sequenced material: PBMCs, taken on the day of the yellow fever booster vaccination. The chain links TRBV18 to TRBJ1-5; unclear D gene. CDR3 sequence: CASSPSGDQPQHF. As DNA, the CDR3 is TGTGCCAGCTCACCATCCGGGGATCAGCCCCAGCATTTT.